What follows are 22 T cell receptor beta chains derived from one specimen sequenced in a study of control samples from healthy donors and cancer patients. Produced via immunoSEQ multiplex PCR; TCRdb's table is partial and in-frame only. The table has about 92,000 clones, approximately 82% seen once. What was sequenced was blood. The source of these receptors is a woman aged 60-75 years in good health.

The chain uses TRBV28 and TRBJ1-5; the D gene is possibly TRBD1 (5 bases). Between the trimmed V and J ends, which lost 6 bases and 4 bases, there was a span of 16 bases. CDR3 size: 15 residues. Germline-derived CDR1 and CDR2 are MDHEN and SYDVKM. The CDR3 DNA reads TGTGCCAGCAGAAAGCCAGGGTCGAATAATCAGCCCCAGCATTTT. Translation gives CASRKPGSNNQPQHF.

About this clone: One end of the junction varies from germline; a read error may be responsible. The chain links TRBV29-1 to TRBJ2-4, with TRBD2 matching 10 bases. Germline-derived CDR1 and CDR2 are SQVTM and ANQGSEA. The CDR3 totals 15 residues. The CDR3 is CSVEASGRHKNIQYF. CDR3 DNA: TGCAGCGTAGAAGCTAGCGGGAGACACAAAAACATTCAGTACTTC.

V and J are TRBV15 and TRBJ2-4; 9 bases match TRBD2. The germline V gene encodes CDR1 LNHNV and CDR2 YYDKDF (reference sequence). This CDR3 region has 16 residues. V was pared by 0 bases and J by 9 bases, with 9 bases of the junction left unmatched. The CDR3 loop reads CATSRDRGSGGSIQYF. CDR3 DNA sequence: TGTGCCACCAGCAGAGATCGGGGTAGCGGGGGAAGCATTCAGTACTTC.

The chain is built from TRBV20-1 and TRBJ2-3; 8 nucleotides match TRBD2. Germline trimming cut 3 bases from V and 3 bases from J; bases unmatched to any gene: 8. The CDR3 is made up of 15 amino acids. Germline V CDR1 and CDR2: DFQATT, SNEGSKA (reference sequence). The CDR3: CSASQPGGRTDTQYF. Here the CDR3 DNA reads TGCAGTGCTAGTCAACCGGGAGGGAGGACAGATACGCAGTATTTT.

This clone has more than one count but fewer than ten. V is TRBV9 and J is TRBJ2-6; D perhaps matches TRBD2 (6 bases). Germline V gene sequence: CDR1 SGDLS, CDR2 YYNGEE. This CDR3 region has 16 residues. Trimming stripped 2 bases from V and 0 bases from J, with 9 bases between. The CDR3 coding sequence is TGTGCCAGCAGCGTCCGTAGCGGCTCTGGGGCCAACGTCCTGACTTTC. Translating gives CASSVRSGSGANVLTF.

The chain couples TRBV6-5 to TRBJ1-6; D is possibly TRBD1 (6 bases). Trimming left V 8 bases short and J 0 bases short, with 8 bases between. Germline V CDR1 and CDR2: MNHEY, SVGAGI. The CDR3 length is 14 residues. DNA for the CDR3: TGTGCCAGCGGGGGCCGCTCCTATAATTCACCCCTCCACTTT. Translation: CASGGRSYNSPLHF.

The V call is TRBV19, the J call TRBJ2-2; perhaps TRBD2 as D (5 bases). V was pared by 3 bases and J by 0 bases, with 17 bases between. CDR3 length equals 18 residues. Germline CDR1 reads LNHDA; CDR2 reads SQIVND (reference sequence). The DNA for the CDR3 is TGTGCCAGTAGTATTTGGCTAGCTAGAACTGCGAACACCGGGGAGCTGTTTTTT. Protein: CASSIWLARTANTGELFF.

This rearrangement joins TRBV2 to TRBJ1-4, with TRBD1 matching over 10 bases. Germline CDR1 SNHLY, CDR2 FYNNEI. Trimming cost V 7 bases and J 7 bases; bases outside gene matches: 6. The CDR3 covers 14 residues. This CDR3 is CASNRQGAGEKLFF. CDR3 DNA: TGTGCCAGCAATAGACAGGGGGCGGGTGAAAAACTGTTTTTT.

The rearrangement uses TRBV6-2 or TRBV6-3 and TRBJ2-1; 10 nucleotides align to TRBD2. CDR1 is MNHEY, CDR2 SVGEGT, per germline. J lost 4 bases, V lost 6 bases, and 3 bases had no gene match. CDR3 length: 14 residues. The CDR3 loop is CASSGLAVYNEQFF. The CDR3 coding sequence is TGTGCCAGCAGCGGACTAGCGGTTTACAATGAGCAGTTCTTC.

In this sample, this clone turned up once. V is TRBV5-8 and J is TRBJ1-3; D not resolved. This CDR3 comprises 18 residues. V dropped 0 bases and J dropped 0 bases, with 16 bases sitting between them. Germline values: CDR1 SGHTS, CDR2 YDEGEE. The chain's CDR3 is CASSLGSLRISSGNTIYF. The CDR3 bases are TGTGCCAGCAGCTTGGGCTCTCTCCGGATCAGCTCTGGAAACACCATATATTTT. The full variable domain, rest sourced from reference TRBV5-8 and TRBJ1-3, is EAGVTQSPTHLIKTRGQQATLRCSPISGHTSVYWYQQALGLGLQFLLWYDEGEERNRGNFPPRFSGRQFPNYSSELNVNALELEDSALYLCASSLGSLRISSGNTIYFGEGSWLTVV.

CDR3 residues: CATSDRTGSSYNEQFF. CDR3 nucleotide sequence: TGTGCCACCAGTGATCGGACAGGGAGCTCCTACAATGAGCAGTTCTTC. The rearrangement uses TRBV24-1 and TRBJ2-1; 8 positions match TRBD1. J gave up 0 bases and V 3 bases, and 3 bases lay outside the gene matches. Germline assignment: CDR1 KGHDR and CDR2 SFDVKD. This CDR3 region has 16 residues.

CDR3 sequence (DNA): TGTGCCAGCAGCCACCTAACAGGTCCAGATACGCAGTATTTT. Translation: CASSHLTGPDTQYF. The rearrangement links TRBV3-1 (or the pseudogene TRBV3-2) to TRBJ2-3; weak D call: TRBD1 (5 bases). The CDR3 has 14 amino acids. The germline gives CDR1 LGHDT, CDR2 YNNKEL (reference sequence). With 3 bases removed from V and 4 bases from J, the gap between germline ends came to 11 bases.

The CDR3 nucleotides read TGTGCCAGCAGGTCCGACAAATCGGATGGCTACACCTTC. It translates to CASRSDKSDGYTF. The J gene is TRBJ1-2, the V gene TRBV6-5, with no clear D. Trimming stripped 6 bases from V and 6 bases from J, with 14 bases between. The CDR3 consists of 13 residues. Germline CDR1 reads MNHEY; CDR2 reads SVGAGI.

This clone has only one observation. The V gene is TRBV28, the J gene TRBJ1-1; no clear D gene. This CDR3 has 15 residues. Germline CDR1 MDHEN, CDR2 SYDVKM. Trimming removed 3 bases at V and 1 base at J, with 12 bases between. The CDR3 DNA is TGTGCCAGCAGTTTTGTAGGCGGAGGGAACACTGAAGCTTTCTTT. Translating gives CASSFVGGGNTEAFF.

This clone was picked up a small number of times. This chain joins TRBV19 and TRBJ1-3; D unclear. Trimming took 6 bases from V and 0 from J, leaving 9 bases between them. Germline CDR1 and CDR2: LNHDA and SQIVND (reference sequence). The CDR3 totals 14 residues. CDR3 protein: CASSDRPSGNTIYF. The DNA for the CDR3 is TGTGCCAGTAGCGACCGTCCCTCTGGAAACACCATATATTTT.

This chain joins TRBV18 and TRBJ1-1; weak D call: TRBD1 (6 bases). Trimming removed 3 bases at V and 4 bases at J, with 12 bases between. CDR1 is KGHSH and CDR2 is LQKENI in the germline V gene. The length of the CDR3 is 14 residues. CDR3 protein: CASSPATGATEAFF. CDR3 sequence (DNA): TGTGCCAGCTCACCGGCTACGGGGGCCACTGAAGCTTTCTTT.

V is TRBV3-1 (or the pseudogene TRBV3-2) and J is TRBJ2-7; tentatively, D is TRBD2 (5 bases). Trimming removed 4 bases at V and 6 bases at J, with 10 bases between. The CDR3 contains 12 residues. Germline V CDR1 and CDR2: LGHDT, YNNKEL (reference sequence). The CDR3 sequence: CASSPRAGEQYF. Here the CDR3 DNA reads TGTGCCAGCAGCCCGAGGGCAGGCGAGCAGTACTTC.

The chain employs TRBV10-3 and TRBJ1-1; tentative D call: TRBD1 (6 bases). Germline-derived CDR1 and CDR2 are ENHRY and SYGVKD. The CDR3 length is 14 residues. V dropped 4 bases and J dropped 2 bases, with 11 bases sitting between them. The CDR3 is CAISVGTTNTEAFF. In nucleotides, the CDR3 is TGTGCCATCAGTGTAGGGACAACTAACACTGAAGCTTTCTTT.

The DNA for the CDR3 is TGTGCCAGCAGTTCTCTGGGGTATGAGCAGTTCTTC. Residues: CASSSLGYEQFF. V usage is TRBV6-5 and J usage is TRBJ2-1; D gene uncertain. The V gene lost 4 bases and the J gene lost 8 bases, with 9 bases spanning the gap. Germline V gene lookup returns CDR1 MNHEY and CDR2 SVGAGI. This CDR3 has 12 residues.

This rearrangement joins TRBV6-5 to TRBJ1-1; D gene unclear. Germline V gene lookup returns CDR1 MNHEY and CDR2 SVGAGI. The length of the CDR3 is 11 residues. The V gene lost 2 bases and the J gene lost 7 bases, with 5 bases spanning the gap. This CDR3 reads CASSYKGEAFF. CDR3 DNA sequence: TGTGCCAGCAGTTACAAAGGTGAAGCTTTCTTT.

The rearrangement links TRBV4-3 to TRBJ1-2; 9 positions agree with TRBD1. V was clipped by 5 bases and J by 1 base; unmatched bases: 5. Germline V gene data show CDR1 as LGHNA and CDR2 as YSLEER. The CDR3 spans 15 residues. CDR3: CASSYMTGGNYGYTF. The CDR3 nucleotides are TGCGCCAGCAGCTACATGACAGGGGGTAACTATGGCTACACCTTC.

This chain connects TRBV3-1 (or the pseudogene TRBV3-2) to TRBJ2-1, with 8 positions matching TRBD2. The length of the CDR3 is 15 residues. The V gene's germline CDR1 is LGHDT and CDR2 YNNKEL (reference sequence). J was trimmed by 3 bases and V by 3 bases; bases with no gene match: 4. The CDR3 region is CASSQSTSGYNEQFF. In nucleotides, the CDR3 is TGTGCCAGCAGCCAGTCCACTAGCGGCTACAATGAGCAGTTCTTC.